The sequence of this TCR beta chain was determined in a study of shared clonotypes between healthy human individuals. The method was immunoSEQ multiplex PCR; TCRdb's version includes in-frame clones alone and lacks a portion of them. This table holds 2 million to 2.5 million clones, about 94% found once. The sequenced sample was naive CD4+ T cells sorted from blood. This sample's subset: CD45RA+ positively selected. The receptor was derived from a man between 18 and 35 years old in good health.

CDR3 in DNA: TGTGCCATCAGTGAGTCGACCTCCGGGGCCCTCGGCTATGGCTACACCTTC. Residues: CAISESTSGALGYGYTF. V is TRBV10-3 and J is TRBJ1-2; possibly TRBD1 for D (5 bases). The germline V and J ends were trimmed by 0 bases and 4 bases, with 18 bases remaining between them. In germline, CDR1 is ENHRY, CDR2 SYGVKD. There are 17 residues in the CDR3.